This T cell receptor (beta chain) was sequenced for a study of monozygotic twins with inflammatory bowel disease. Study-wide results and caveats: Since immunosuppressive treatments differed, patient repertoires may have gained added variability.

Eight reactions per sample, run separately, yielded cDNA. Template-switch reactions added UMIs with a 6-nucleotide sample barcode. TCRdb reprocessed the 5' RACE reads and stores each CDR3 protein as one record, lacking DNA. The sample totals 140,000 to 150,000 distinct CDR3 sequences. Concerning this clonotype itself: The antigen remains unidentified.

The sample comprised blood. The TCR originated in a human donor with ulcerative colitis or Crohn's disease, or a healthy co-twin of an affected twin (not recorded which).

CDR3 amino acids: CASSFQGPTGELFF. The V gene is TRBV5-1, the J gene TRBJ2-2; absent DNA, TCRdb's TRBD1 call cannot be checked. Germline V gene data show CDR1 as SGHRS and CDR2 as YFSETQ. The CDR3 is 14 amino acids.